This record looks at one T cell receptor (beta chain) sequence and its context. The antigen remains unidentified. These data belong to a study of cytomegalovirus exposure and HLA in healthy donors. About the research overall: Early on, a data release was issued that held 65 million to 100 million unique TCRs from HLA-typed donors. Findings and caveats of the study: V segments that were indistinguishable, TRBV6-2 and TRBV6-3 among them, were omitted from analysis.

Vbeta (60) and Jbeta (13) primers were used in the PCR. Libraries were prepared by immunoSEQ multiplex PCR; TCRdb keeps only in-frame clonotypes and omits some of them. The sample lists over 60,000 clones; roughly 76% were seen once. The CDR3 is made up of 14 amino acids. The ends lost 3 bases at V and 11 bases at J; junction bases unmatched: 14. CDR1 and CDR2 (germline): GTSNPN, SVGIG (reference sequence). The sample was PBMCs. V usage is TRBV30 and J usage is TRBJ2-3; the match to TRBD2 covers 7 bases. The TCR was taken from a man between 18 and 35 years old in good health and CMV-seronegative. For the CDR3, the DNA is TGTGCCTGGAGGGGGCTGGGACTAAGCCATAAGCAGTATTTT. Encoded protein: CAWRGLGLSHKQYF.